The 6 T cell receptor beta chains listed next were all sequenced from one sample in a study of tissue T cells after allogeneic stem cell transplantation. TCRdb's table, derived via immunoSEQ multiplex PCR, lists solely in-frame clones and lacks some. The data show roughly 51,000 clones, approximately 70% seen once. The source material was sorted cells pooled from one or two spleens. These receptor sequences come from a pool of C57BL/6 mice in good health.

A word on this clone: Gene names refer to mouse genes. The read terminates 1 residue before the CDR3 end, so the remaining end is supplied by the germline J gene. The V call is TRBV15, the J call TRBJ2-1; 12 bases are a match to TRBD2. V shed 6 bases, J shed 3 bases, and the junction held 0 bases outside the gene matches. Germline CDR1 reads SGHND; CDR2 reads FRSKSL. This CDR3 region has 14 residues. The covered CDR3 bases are TGTGCCAGCAGGGACTGGGGGGGCTATGCTGAGCAGTTC. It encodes CASRDWGGYAEQF. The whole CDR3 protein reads CASRDWGGYAEQFF.

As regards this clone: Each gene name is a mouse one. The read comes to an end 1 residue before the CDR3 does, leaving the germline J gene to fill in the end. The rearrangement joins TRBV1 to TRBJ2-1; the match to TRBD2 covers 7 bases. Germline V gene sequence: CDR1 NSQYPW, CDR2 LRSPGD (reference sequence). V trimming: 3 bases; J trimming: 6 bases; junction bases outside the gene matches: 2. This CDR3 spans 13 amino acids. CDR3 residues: CTCSAGGSAEQFF. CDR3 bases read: TGCACCTGCAGTGCTGGGGGGTCTGCTGAGCAGTTC.

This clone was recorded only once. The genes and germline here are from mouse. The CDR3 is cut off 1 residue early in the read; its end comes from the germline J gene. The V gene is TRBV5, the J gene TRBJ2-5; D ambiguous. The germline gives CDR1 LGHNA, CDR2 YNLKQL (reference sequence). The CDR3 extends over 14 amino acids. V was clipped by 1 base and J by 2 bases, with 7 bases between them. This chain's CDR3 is CASSQVDIQDTQYF. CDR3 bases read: TGTGCCAGCAGCCAAGTAGACATCCAAGACACCCAGTAC.

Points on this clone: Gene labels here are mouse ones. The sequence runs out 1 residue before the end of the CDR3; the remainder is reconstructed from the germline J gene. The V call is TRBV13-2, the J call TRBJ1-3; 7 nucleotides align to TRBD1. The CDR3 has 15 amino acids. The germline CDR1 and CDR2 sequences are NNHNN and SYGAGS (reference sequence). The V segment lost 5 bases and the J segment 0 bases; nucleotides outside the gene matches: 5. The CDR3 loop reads CASGPGQNSGNTLYF. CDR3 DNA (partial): TGTGCCAGCGGGCCGGGACAGAATTCTGGAAATACGCTCTAT.

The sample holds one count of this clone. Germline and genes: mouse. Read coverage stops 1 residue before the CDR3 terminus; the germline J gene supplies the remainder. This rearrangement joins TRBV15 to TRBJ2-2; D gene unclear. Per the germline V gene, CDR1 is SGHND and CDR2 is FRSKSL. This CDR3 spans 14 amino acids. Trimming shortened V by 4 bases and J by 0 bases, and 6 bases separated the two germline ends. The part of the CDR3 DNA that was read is TGTGCCAGCAGTTCCCAAGCAAACACCGGGCAGCTCTAC. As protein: CASSSQANTGQLY. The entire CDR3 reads CASSSQANTGQLYF.

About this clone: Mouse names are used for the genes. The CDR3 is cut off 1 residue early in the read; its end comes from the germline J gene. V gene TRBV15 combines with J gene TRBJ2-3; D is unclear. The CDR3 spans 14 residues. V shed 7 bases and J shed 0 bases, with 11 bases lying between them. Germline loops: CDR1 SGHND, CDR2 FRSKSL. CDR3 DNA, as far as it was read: TGTGCCAGCATCGCCGACAATAGTGCAGAAACGCTGTAT. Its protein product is CASIADNSAETLY. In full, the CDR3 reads CASIADNSAETLYF.